The sample holds many counts of the clone carrying this TCR beta chain. This entry is derived from a study of HIV-infected patients and healthy controls. Reverse transcription used 450 to 650 ng RNA and constant-region primers for alpha and beta. Alpha and beta chain libraries were made separately by chain-specific third strand synthesis with multiplexing indices. TCRdb reprocessed the 5' RACE reads via MiXCR and lists one record per CDR3 protein. The sample includes 4,500 to 7,000 distinct CDR3 sequences, 9.5% to 13% seen only once; the top ten take around 12%. Germline lookup yields CDR1 KGHSH and CDR2 LQKENI. The V and J ends lost 4 bases and 1 base respectively, with 12 bases between them. The CDR3 runs to 15 residues. Whole blood was used without fractionation, so all unsorted peripheral T cells were included.

The receptor was derived from an adult with HIV infection. J is TRBJ2-3 and V is TRBV18; D is possibly TRBD1 (5 bases). Here the sequenced sample was blood, taken before antiretroviral therapy. Here the CDR3 reads CASSLRQQGTDTQYF. DNA of the CDR3: TGTGCCAGCTCACTACGACAGCAAGGCACAGATACGCAGTATTTT.